These 3 T cell receptor beta chains share one sample of origin, sequenced in a study of OX40 agonist ivuxolimab in advanced cancers. Method: immunoSEQ multiplex PCR; TCRdb's copy keeps in-frame clones and lacks some. This table has more than 25,000 clones, about nine tenths appearing once. The sample was CD4+ or CD8+ T cells sorted from blood, taken in a trial of the OX40 agonist ivuxolimab. The receptors originated from an adult with an advanced solid tumor such as melanoma, head and neck, liver or kidney cancer.

CDR3 protein: CASSLGQGKSKIFPASYGYTF. The CDR3 DNA is TGCGCCAGCAGCTTGGGACAGGGGAAATCGAAAATTTTTCCAGCTAGCTATGGCTACACCTTC. This chain joins TRBV5-1 and TRBJ1-2; TRBD1 aligns across 8 bases. Germline V CDR1 and CDR2: SGHRS, YFSETQ. The CDR3 length is 21 residues. J lost 4 bases, V lost 0 bases, and 23 bases had no gene match.

The DNA for the CDR3 is TGCGCCAGCAGCTTGGTGTCTGCCCTAGCGGCTTACCAAGAGACCCAGTACTTC. It is translated as CASSLVSALAAYQETQYF. V usage is TRBV5-1 and J usage is TRBJ2-5; 7 bases map to TRBD2. There are 18 residues in the CDR3. J lost 0 bases, V lost 0 bases, and 11 bases had no gene match. Germline lookup yields CDR1 SGHRS and CDR2 YFSETQ. Full variable domain (rest looked up from reference TRBV5-1 and TRBJ2-5): KAGVTQTPRYLIKTRGQQVTLSCSPISGHRSVSWYQQTPGQGLQFLFEYFSETQRNKGNFPGRFSGRQFSNSRSEMNVSTLELGDSALYLCASSLVSALAAYQETQYFGPGTRLLVL.

The gene calls are TRBV21-1 and TRBJ1-1. TRBV21-1 is described as a pseudogene. CDR3 length: 15 amino acids. As DNA, the CDR3 is TGTGCCAGCAGTTCCGCGGTCACAATTCGCACTGAAGCTTTCTTT. It translates to CASSSAVTIRTEAFF.